This TCR beta chain was captured in a study of control samples from healthy donors and cancer patients. Per the germline V gene, CDR1 is MNHEY and CDR2 is SVGAGI. V was pared by 3 bases and J by 2 bases, with 12 bases between. The CDR3 contains 15 residues. This table comes from immunoSEQ multiplex PCR, and its TCRdb copy is limited to in-frame clones, with some not included. The sample shows tens of thousands of clones, 87% of them seen only once. This sequence was found in a woman aged 50 to 60 with head and neck cancer. The sequenced sample was PBMCs. The chain has TRBV6-5 and TRBJ2-3; D is possibly TRBD1 or TRBD2 (6 bases each). CDR3 bases: TGTGCCAGCAGTTATAGGGGGGCCCCCACAGATACGCAGTATTTT. Translating gives CASSYRGAPTDTQYF.